Only a few counts were recorded for the clone carrying this T cell receptor (beta chain). Its antigen is unidentified. This sample stems from a study of beta chain features in type 1 diabetes. Study-level findings and limits: People with Type 1 diabetes carried modestly yet significantly shorter TCRB CDR3s in all four CD4+ subsets.

Isolated RNA was reverse transcribed in full, so expressed TCRB transcripts were sequenced. Sequencing used immunoSEQ multiplex PCR; TCRdb keeps in-frame clones, though not all of them. The sample contains hundreds of thousands of clones, about 14% of which appear only once. Sorting with CD45RO/CCR7/CD25/CD127/CD95/CD27 yielded naive, central memory, regulatory and stem-like memory CD4+ cells. Germline CDR1 is MNHEY and CDR2 is SVGAGI. The ends were cut back, 2 bases at V and 4 bases at J, with 8 bases in the middle. CDR3 size: 13 residues. The clonotype was recovered from a man in his late teens or twenties with type 1 diabetes. Sequencing input: naive CD4+ T cells from blood. This chain joins TRBV6-5 and TRBJ1-1; the D is unclear. The CDR3 sequence is CASSYRWFTEAFF. Here the CDR3 DNA reads TGTGCCAGCAGTTACCGTTGGTTCACTGAAGCTTTCTTT.